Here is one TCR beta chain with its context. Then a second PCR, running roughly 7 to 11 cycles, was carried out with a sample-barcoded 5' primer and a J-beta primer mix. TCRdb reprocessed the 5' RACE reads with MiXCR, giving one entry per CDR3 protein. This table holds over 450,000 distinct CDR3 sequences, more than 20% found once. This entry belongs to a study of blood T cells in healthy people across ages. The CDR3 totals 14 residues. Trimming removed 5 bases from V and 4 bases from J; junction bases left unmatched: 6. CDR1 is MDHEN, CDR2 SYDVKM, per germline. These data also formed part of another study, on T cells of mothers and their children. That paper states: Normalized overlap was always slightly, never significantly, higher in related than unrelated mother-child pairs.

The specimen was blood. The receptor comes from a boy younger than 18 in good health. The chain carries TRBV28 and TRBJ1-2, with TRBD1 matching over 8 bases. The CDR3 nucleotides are TGTGCCAGCAGTCTGCAGGGGGCCGGCTATGGCTACACCTTC. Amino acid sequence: CASSLQGAGYGYTF.